Sequencing of this TCR beta chain was carried out in a study of vaccination and CD4 T cells after COVID-19. The overall study: Stimulation of cells relied on overlapping spike peptides derived from SARS-CoV-2, HCoV-NL63, HCoV-OC43 and HCoV-229E.

The Oncomine TCR Beta short-read assay was applied to DNA of cultured CD4+ T cells. A single record per CDR3 protein comes from TCRdb applying MiXCR to the PCR reads. The sample yields about 15,000 distinct CDR3 sequences, roughly 50% seen once. About this clonotype itself: Its antigen is currently unknown.

The treatment is: approximately 11-day PBMC culture with coronavirus spike peptide pools or control peptides (ViraFEST assay). The germline V and J ends were trimmed by 4 bases and 6 bases, with 16 bases remaining between them. Germline-derived CDR1 and CDR2 are DFQATT and SNEGSKA (reference sequence). This CDR3 region has 14 residues. This sequence was found in a human donor who had recovered from COVID-19. Material: CD4+ T cells from blood, cultured in vitro. V gene TRBV20-1 combines with J gene TRBJ2-1; the D gene could be TRBD1 or TRBD2 (6 bases each). CDR3 coding DNA: TGCAGTGCTATCAGACAGGCGGGACTCAATGAGCAGTTCTTC. The encoded protein is CSAIRQAGLNEQFF.